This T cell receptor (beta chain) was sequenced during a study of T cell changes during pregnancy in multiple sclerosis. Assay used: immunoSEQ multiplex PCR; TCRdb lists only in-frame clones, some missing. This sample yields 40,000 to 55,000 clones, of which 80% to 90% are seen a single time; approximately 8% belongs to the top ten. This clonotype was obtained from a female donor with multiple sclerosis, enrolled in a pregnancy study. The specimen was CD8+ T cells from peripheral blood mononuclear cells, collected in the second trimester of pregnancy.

The CDR3 loop reads CASSGLEALNTEAFF. As DNA, the CDR3 is TGTGCCAGCAGCGGGCTAGAGGCGTTGAACACTGAAGCTTTCTTT. This rearrangement joins TRBV9 to TRBJ1-1; D unresolved. The CDR3 runs 15 residues. The V and J ends lost 3 bases and 0 bases respectively, with 12 bases between them. CDR1 and CDR2 from the germline V gene are SGDLS and YYNGEE.